The sample holds many counts of the clone carrying this T cell receptor beta chain. Its antigen is still unknown. In germline, CDR1 is LGHDT, CDR2 YNNKEL (reference sequence). J lost 10 bases, V lost 2 bases, and 10 bases had no gene match. The CDR3 consists of 15 residues. This sample is part of a study of T cells after yellow fever vaccination. 5'RACE template switching added a universal primer site and UMIs to TCR cDNA. TCRdb reanalysed the 5' RACE reads using MiXCR and keeps one entry per CDR3 protein. Of about 340,000 distinct CDR3 sequences in the sample, 8.7% are singletons; the top ten hold roughly 17%. Notes on the study in general: Though it reached lower strength, the secondary response hit its peak faster, day 5 versus 15. Repertoires obtained by FACS sorting could include abundant clonotypes that entered as contaminants from the bulk population. At around 95% for CD4 and 70% to 90% for CD8, most primary-vaccination clones showed up again after the booster.

The TCR was taken from a man between 18 and 35 years old who received the YFV17D yellow fever vaccine. The chain combines TRBV3-1 with TRBJ2-1; 8 bases fit TRBD2. Material: PBMCs, obtained on the day of the first yellow fever vaccination. Written as DNA, the CDR3 is TGTGCCAGCAGCCAAAGCGGGGGCCCAGCAGGAGAGCAGTTCTTC. Protein: CASSQSGGPAGEQFF.